The source of this T cell receptor beta chain is a study of spatial heterogeneity in lung cancer. Study overall: Detected beta-chain sequences consistently exceeded alpha-chain sequences.

Study results and limitations: The appearance of ubiquitous expanded tumor TCRs in blood was greater at resection than follow-up.

The presence of a unique molecular identifier marked each TCR cDNA molecule. TCRdb fed the 5' RACE reads into MiXCR, producing one record per CDR3 protein. The sample consists of approximately 12,000 distinct CDR3 sequences, about a tenth of them appearing once. The ends lost 0 bases at V and 9 bases at J; junction bases unmatched: 9. In germline, CDR1 is SGHAT, CDR2 FQNNGV. CDR3 size: 16 residues. Time point denoted: blood at routine non-recurrence follow-up after resection. This clonotype was found many times. As yet, its antigen is unknown. The sequencing here drew on PBMCs, taken at follow-up. This sequence joins TRBV11-2 and TRBJ2-1, with 9 bases fitting TRBD2. The receptor's source is a female donor with early-stage non-small cell lung cancer. The CDR3: CASSLDRAGGPREQFF. The CDR3, as DNA: TGTGCCAGCAGCTTAGATCGGGCGGGAGGGCCTCGTGAGCAGTTCTTC.